Listed below are T cell receptor beta chains from one sample, sequenced in a study of blood T cell repertoires in COVID-19. TCRdb's table, derived via immunoSEQ multiplex PCR, lists solely in-frame clones and lacks some. The sample has some 350,000 clones, approximately 88% seen once. The sequencing sample was made of PBMCs or T cells enriched from blood (not recorded which). These receptors all stem from a man under 40 who had recovered from COVID-19. CDR3s include the opening cysteine and the closing phenylalanine or tryptophan. The D gene is left open where the match is weak. A row's size may be missing; if present it is once, few, many or a size class.

V gene: TRBV5-1; clone size: .; J gene: TRBJ1-1; D gene: TRBD1; CDR3 protein: CASSLVGRGDTEAFF; CDR3 DNA: TGCGCCAGCAGCTTGGTAGGCAGGGGGGACACTGAAGCTTTCTTT
V gene: TRBV6-5; clone size: .; J gene: TRBJ1-2; D gene: .; CDR3 protein: CASINSQTGYTF; CDR3 DNA: TGTGCCAGCATCAACAGTCAAACAGGCTACACCTTC
V gene: TRBV20-1; clone size: .; J gene: TRBJ2-1; D gene: .; CDR3 protein: CSASRVTYNEQFF; CDR3 DNA: TGCAGTGCTAGTCGAGTTACCTACAATGAGCAGTTCTTC
V gene: TRBV2; clone size: .; J gene: TRBJ2-3; D gene: .; CDR3 protein: CASRPEWGGSSTDTQYF; CDR3 DNA: TGTGCCAGCAGACCCGAATGGGGCGGTTCTTCCACAGATACGCAGTATTTT
V gene: TRBV7-9; clone size: .; J gene: TRBJ1-2; D gene: TRBD1; CDR3 protein: CASSPPGQWNYGYTF; CDR3 DNA: TGTGCCAGCAGCCCTCCGGGACAGTGGAACTATGGCTACACCTTC
V gene: TRBV3-1/TRBV3-2; clone size: .; J gene: TRBJ1-1; D gene: .; CDR3 protein: CASRETGQSTEAFF; CDR3 DNA: TGTGCCAGCAGAGAGACAGGACAGAGCACTGAAGCTTTCTTT
V gene: TRBV19; clone size: .; J gene: TRBJ2-3; D gene: .; CDR3 protein: CASSIRSTSSGGTDTQYF; CDR3 DNA: TGTGCCAGTAGTATTCGCTCCACCTCCTCAGGGGGGACAGATACGCAGTATTTT
V gene: TRBV6-1; clone size: .; J gene: TRBJ2-5; D gene: .; CDR3 protein: CASSEAYRETQYF; CDR3 DNA: TGTGCCAGCAGTGAAGCGTACAGGGAGACCCAGTACTTC
V gene: TRBV7-8; clone size: .; J gene: TRBJ2-7; D gene: TRBD1; CDR3 protein: CASSQEIGTVLISYEQYF; CDR3 DNA: TGTGCCAGCAGCCAGGAGATTGGGACAGTCCTTATATCCTACGAGCAGTACTTC
V gene: TRBV27; clone size: .; J gene: TRBJ2-2; D gene: TRBD2; CDR3 protein: CASRPRTSGATVGELFF; CDR3 DNA: TGTGCCAGCAGGCCTCGGACTAGCGGGGCGACGGTCGGGGAGCTGTTTTTT
V gene: TRBV30; clone size: .; J gene: TRBJ2-5; D gene: .; CDR3 protein: CAWRTAVETQYF; CDR3 DNA: TGTGCCTGGAGGACTGCTGTGGAGACCCAGTACTTC
V gene: TRBV19; clone size: .; J gene: TRBJ1-3; D gene: .; CDR3 protein: CASSFQGREVVPDTIYF; CDR3 DNA: TGTGCCAGTAGTTTCCAGGGAAGGGAGGTTGTGCCGGACACCATATATTTT
V gene: TRBV19; clone size: .; J gene: TRBJ2-1; D gene: .; CDR3 protein: CASSIGAKYNEQFF; CDR3 DNA: TGTGCCAGTAGTATAGGGGCGAAATACAATGAGCAGTTCTTC
V gene: TRBV15; clone size: .; J gene: TRBJ2-7; D gene: .; CDR3 protein: CATSRDPGGKTYEQYF; CDR3 DNA: TGTGCCACCAGCAGAGATCCGGGTGGTAAGACCTACGAGCAGTACTTC
V gene: TRBV28; clone size: .; J gene: TRBJ1-5; D gene: .; CDR3 protein: CASGWGRTPDQPQHF; CDR3 DNA: TGTGCCAGCGGTTGGGGCAGGACACCGGATCAGCCCCAGCATTTT
V gene: TRBV11-2; clone size: many; J gene: TRBJ2-2; D gene: TRBD2; CDR3 protein: CASSLTYGQGLANTGELFF; CDR3 DNA: TGTGCCAGCAGCTTAACATACGGGCAGGGACTAGCGAACACCGGGGAGCTGTTTTTT
V gene: TRBV11-3; clone size: few; J gene: TRBJ2-7; D gene: .; CDR3 protein: CASSLGGTYEQYF; CDR3 DNA: TGTGCCAGCAGCTTAGGCGGGACCTACGAGCAGTACTTC
V gene: TRBV10-3; clone size: .; J gene: TRBJ2-7; D gene: TRBD2; CDR3 protein: CAISDDGRVKARNEQYF; CDR3 DNA: TGTGCCATCAGTGACGACGGGAGGGTAAAAGCTAGGAACGAGCAGTACTTC
V gene: TRBV4-1; clone size: .; J gene: TRBJ1-4; D gene: .; CDR3 protein: CASSPTEYNEKLFF; CDR3 DNA: TGCGCCAGCAGCCCAACTGAATATAATGAAAAACTGTTTTTT
V gene: TRBV5-1; clone size: .; J gene: TRBJ1-6; D gene: TRBD1; CDR3 protein: CASSLTGTGPARGDSPLHF; CDR3 DNA: TGCGCCAGCAGCTTAACCGGGACAGGGCCCGCCCGGGGGGATTCACCCCTCCACTTT
V gene: TRBV5-1; clone size: .; J gene: TRBJ2-3; D gene: .; CDR3 protein: CASSFGSLRGTDTQYF; CDR3 DNA: TGCGCCAGCAGCTTCGGTAGCCTCCGAGGCACAGATACGCAGTATTTT
V gene: TRBV7-6; clone size: .; J gene: TRBJ2-2; D gene: TRBD2; CDR3 protein: CASSFTSGVTNTGELFF; CDR3 DNA: TGTGCCAGCAGCTTCACTAGCGGGGTAACGAACACCGGGGAGCTGTTTTTT
V gene: TRBV5-8; clone size: .; J gene: TRBJ2-4; D gene: TRBD2; CDR3 protein: CASSGTSGGYIQYF; CDR3 DNA: TGTGCCAGCAGCGGGACTAGCGGGGGTTACATTCAGTACTTC
V gene: TRBV9; clone size: few; J gene: TRBJ2-7; D gene: .; CDR3 protein: CASSVSPGTSYEQYF; CDR3 DNA: TGTGCCAGCAGCGTATCCCCCGGGACATCATACGAGCAGTACTTC
V gene: TRBV14; clone size: .; J gene: TRBJ2-7; D gene: .; CDR3 protein: CASSQDWAGPDEQYF; CDR3 DNA: TGTGCCAGCAGCCAAGATTGGGCGGGTCCCGACGAGCAGTACTTC
V gene: TRBV10-3; clone size: .; J gene: TRBJ1-1; D gene: TRBD1; CDR3 protein: CAIGSGQGATEAFF; CDR3 DNA: TGTGCCATCGGGTCGGGACAGGGGGCGACTGAAGCTTTCTTT
V gene: TRBV9; clone size: .; J gene: TRBJ2-2; D gene: TRBD2; CDR3 protein: CASSPQRGGTGELFF; CDR3 DNA: TGTGCCAGCAGCCCCCAGCGGGGGGGGACCGGGGAGCTGTTTTTT
V gene: TRBV28; clone size: .; J gene: TRBJ1-1; D gene: .; CDR3 protein: CAARWEDSNTEAFF; CDR3 DNA: TGTGCCGCGAGATGGGAAGACAGTAACACTGAAGCTTTCTTT
V gene: TRBV19; clone size: once; J gene: TRBJ1-1; D gene: .; CDR3 protein: CASSIRRGTEAFF; CDR3 DNA: TGTGCCAGTAGTATAAGGCGAGGTACTGAAGCTTTCTTT
V gene: TRBV20-1; clone size: few; J gene: TRBJ1-6; D gene: .; CDR3 protein: CSASAGRRGSPLHF; CDR3 DNA: TGCAGTGCTAGTGCAGGGAGGAGAGGTTCACCCCTCCACTTT
V gene: TRBV14; clone size: .; J gene: TRBJ1-2; D gene: .; CDR3 protein: CASSSKGHSSNYGYTF; CDR3 DNA: TGTGCCAGCAGTTCTAAGGGGCATTCCTCTAACTATGGCTACACCTTC
V gene: TRBV7-8; clone size: .; J gene: TRBJ2-1; D gene: .; CDR3 protein: CASSLLRGKEGLEQFF; CDR3 DNA: TGTGCCAGCAGCTTATTACGGGGGAAGGAAGGTCTTGAGCAGTTCTTC
V gene: TRBV29-1; clone size: .; J gene: TRBJ2-1; D gene: TRBD2; CDR3 protein: CSVVGGGAYNEQFF; CDR3 DNA: TGCAGCGTTGTGGGCGGGGGGGCCTACAATGAGCAGTTCTTC
V gene: TRBV5-5; clone size: .; J gene: TRBJ1-3; D gene: .; CDR3 protein: CASSLKDRQFSGNTIYF; CDR3 DNA: TGTGCCAGCAGCTTAAAAGACCGACAGTTCTCTGGAAACACCATATATTTT
V gene: TRBV9; clone size: .; J gene: TRBJ2-5; D gene: .; CDR3 protein: CASSVDPKGKGTQYF; CDR3 DNA: TGTGCCAGCAGCGTAGACCCCAAGGGGAAGGGGACCCAGTACTTC
V gene: TRBV30; clone size: .; J gene: TRBJ1-1; D gene: .; CDR3 protein: CAWGRLNTEAFF; CDR3 DNA: TGTGCCTGGGGCCGTCTAAACACTGAAGCTTTCTTT
V gene: TRBV29-1; clone size: many; J gene: TRBJ1-2; D gene: TRBD1; CDR3 protein: CSAQDRARDLYTF; CDR3 DNA: TGCAGCGCCCAGGACAGGGCTCGTGATCTCTACACCTTC
V gene: TRBV6-6; clone size: .; J gene: TRBJ2-5; D gene: TRBD1; CDR3 protein: CASRATGVDRKRTQYF; CDR3 DNA: TGTGCCAGCAGGGCAACAGGGGTAGATCGAAAGAGAACCCAGTACTTC
V gene: TRBV5-4; clone size: .; J gene: TRBJ1-2; D gene: TRBD1; CDR3 protein: CASSLAIQGASGYTF; CDR3 DNA: TGTGCCAGCAGCTTGGCCATTCAGGGGGCCTCTGGCTACACCTTC
V gene: TRBV5-1; clone size: .; J gene: TRBJ2-1; D gene: TRBD1; CDR3 protein: CASSRDRQQFF; CDR3 DNA: TGCGCCAGCAGCCGGGACAGGCAACAGTTCTTC
V gene: TRBV2; clone size: .; J gene: TRBJ1-1; D gene: .; CDR3 protein: CASTRGEGEAFF; CDR3 DNA: TGTGCCAGCACACGTGGGGAGGGAGAAGCTTTCTTT
V gene: TRBV5-1; clone size: .; J gene: TRBJ2-1; D gene: .; CDR3 protein: CASSFAASSYNEQFF; CDR3 DNA: TGCGCCAGCAGCTTTGCGGCTAGCTCCTACAATGAGCAGTTCTTC
V gene: TRBV9; clone size: .; J gene: TRBJ2-5; D gene: TRBD2; CDR3 protein: CASSLRGLAGEETQYF; CDR3 DNA: TGTGCCAGCAGCTTGAGGGGACTAGCGGGGGAAGAGACCCAGTACTTC
V gene: TRBV7-9; clone size: .; J gene: TRBJ2-3; D gene: .; CDR3 protein: CASGLLYTDTQYF; CDR3 DNA: TGTGCCTCGGGACTCTTATACACAGATACGCAGTATTTT
V gene: TRBV4-1; clone size: .; J gene: TRBJ2-7; D gene: .; CDR3 protein: CASSQDGGREQYF; CDR3 DNA: TGCGCCAGCAGCCAAGATGGAGGGAGGGAGCAGTACTTC
V gene: TRBV5-4; clone size: .; J gene: TRBJ1-2; D gene: TRBD1; CDR3 protein: CASSLGQGMDGYTF; CDR3 DNA: TGTGCCAGCAGCTTGGGACAGGGGATGGATGGCTACACCTTC
V gene: TRBV7-9; clone size: once; J gene: TRBJ2-1; D gene: TRBD2; CDR3 protein: CASSSLSRLAEDEQFF; CDR3 DNA: TGTGCCAGCAGCTCCCTGAGTCGACTAGCGGAAGATGAGCAGTTCTTC
V gene: TRBV18; clone size: .; J gene: TRBJ2-7; D gene: TRBD1; CDR3 protein: CASSPGTGWNEQYF; CDR3 DNA: TGTGCCAGCTCACCGGGGACAGGGTGGAACGAGCAGTACTTC